This entry lists 23 T cell receptor beta chains sequenced from one sample in a study of OX40 agonist ivuxolimab in advanced cancers. This table comes from immunoSEQ multiplex PCR, and its TCRdb copy is limited to in-frame clones, with some not included. The data hold roughly 57,000 clones, with roughly 88% observed a single time. The material sequenced was CD4+ or CD8+ T cells sorted from blood, taken in a trial of the OX40 agonist ivuxolimab. Receptor source: an adult with an advanced solid tumor such as melanoma, head and neck, liver or kidney cancer.

The V gene is TRBV10-3, the J gene TRBJ2-7, with D possibly TRBD1 on 6 matching bases. The CDR3 sequence is 12 residues long. V was trimmed by 6 bases and J by 4 bases, leaving 10 bases between them. The germline gives CDR1 ENHRY, CDR2 SYGVKD. This CDR3 is CAIRMDSYEQYF. CDR3 in DNA: TGTGCCATCAGAATGGACAGTTACGAGCAGTACTTC.

This clone was seen more than once but under ten times. This rearrangement joins TRBV19 to TRBJ2-2, with 8 positions matching TRBD1. The germline CDR1 and CDR2 sequences are LNHDA and SQIVND (reference sequence). CDR3 length: 18 residues. The junction had 16 bases not matched to a gene; V was cut back by 9 bases and J by 1 base. The chain's CDR3 is CASHTPAGGLLNTGELFF. CDR3 sequence (DNA): TGTGCCAGCCACACTCCGGCAGGGGGCCTCTTGAACACCGGGGAGCTGTTTTTT.

The chain employs TRBV11-3 and TRBJ2-1; no firm D call. Trimming removed 1 base at V and 2 bases at J, with 6 bases between. The germline CDR1 and CDR2 sequences are SGHNT and YENEEA. The CDR3 is 14 residues long. CDR3: CASSLGIAYNEQFF. The CDR3 DNA reads as TGTGCCAGCAGCTTAGGAATAGCCTACAATGAGCAGTTCTTC.

The genes are TRBV29-1 and TRBJ1-1; maybe TRBD1 (5 bases). This CDR3 region has 13 residues. Germline-derived CDR1 and CDR2 are SQVTM and ANQGSEA. V was trimmed by 7 bases and J by 4 bases, leaving 16 bases between them. CDR3 residues: CSAQIGAGTEAFF. CDR3 DNA: TGCAGCGCCCAAATCGGGGCAGGCACTGAAGCTTTCTTT.

This chain uses TRBV7-2 with TRBJ2-7; D not certain. Trimming stripped 4 bases from V and 0 bases from J, with 10 bases between. The V gene's germline CDR1 is SGHTA and CDR2 FQGNSA. CDR3 size: 14 residues. The DNA of the CDR3 is TGTGCCAGCAGCTCAGACGGGTCCTCCTACGAGCAGTACTTC. Its protein product is CASSSDGSSYEQYF.

The gene calls are TRBV27 and TRBJ1-1; 11 bases fit TRBD1. The V gene end was trimmed by 8 bases and the J gene end by 4 bases; junction bases not matched to a gene: 12. The CDR3 is made up of 16 amino acids. The germline gives CDR1 MNHEY, CDR2 SMNVEV (reference sequence). The DNA of the CDR3 is TGTGCCAGCCTTACCGCAGTCGGGACAGGGGGCACTGAAGCTTTCTTT. This gives the protein CASLTAVGTGGTEAFF.

V usage is TRBV2 and J usage is TRBJ1-2; D perhaps matches TRBD1 (5 bases). The CDR3 runs to 14 residues. V lost 2 bases and J 10 bases, leaving 17 bases between the germline ends. In germline, CDR1 is SNHLY, CDR2 FYNNEI. The CDR3 protein is CASSEIGVLVYYTF. CDR3 bases: TGTGCCAGCAGTGAAATAGGGGTTTTAGTTTACTACACCTTC.

V usage is TRBV6-5 and J usage is TRBJ1-4, with 9 bases identical to TRBD1. Germline-derived CDR1 and CDR2 are MNHEY and SVGAGI. This CDR3 comprises 12 residues. J gave up 8 bases and V 10 bases, and 5 bases lay outside the gene matches. The CDR3 is CATRDRVEKLFF. DNA for the CDR3: TGTGCCACCCGGGACAGGGTGGAAAAACTGTTTTTT.

This clone was observed once. CDR3 DNA sequence: TGTGCCAGCAGCCGACAGAAGGGCCCTAACTATGGCTACACCTTC. Residues: CASSRQKGPNYGYTF. V gene TRBV6-1 combines with J gene TRBJ1-2; possibly TRBD1 for D (5 bases). The V gene's germline CDR1 is MNHNS and CDR2 SASEGT. There are 15 residues in the CDR3. Deletions cut 6 bases from V and 0 bases from J, with 14 bases between.

CDR3 in DNA: TGTGCCACCCTACAGGGAATGCTGTCTGGAAACACCATATATTTT. It specifies CATLQGMLSGNTIYF. The J gene is TRBJ1-3, the V gene TRBV10-3; D is possibly TRBD1 (6 bases). The CDR3 sequence is 15 residues long. Germline-derived CDR1 and CDR2 are ENHRY and SYGVKD. V was pared by 10 bases and J by 1 base, with 17 bases between.

In nucleotides, the CDR3 is TGTGCCAGCAGCTTGGTAGGACTCTCAACGGGAGATACGCAGTATTTT. This codes for CASSLVGLSTGDTQYF. This chain links TRBV5-6 with TRBJ2-3; a weak D match, TRBD2 (5 bases). Germline V gene lookup returns CDR1 SGHDT and CDR2 YYEEEE. Deletions cut 0 bases from V and 5 bases from J, with 16 bases between. The CDR3 covers 16 residues.

The V and J genes are TRBV19 and TRBJ1-4; tentative D call: TRBD1 (6 bases). From germline, CDR1 is LNHDA and CDR2 SQIVND (reference sequence). Trimming removed 3 bases from V and 8 bases from J, with 22 bases in between. The CDR3 extends over 17 amino acids. CDR3 region: CASSIQTPGHSGEKLFF. CDR3 nucleotides: TGTGCCAGTAGTATTCAGACGCCGGGACACTCAGGGGAAAAACTGTTTTTT.

V is TRBV7-2 and J is TRBJ1-1; TRBD1 matches 10 bases. The CDR3 is made up of 15 amino acids. V dropped 1 base and J dropped 5; count of bases not matched to a gene: 4. Germline CDR1 is SGHTA and CDR2 is FQGNSA. The CDR3 nucleotides are TGTGCCAGCAGCTTAGTGGGGGGACAGGGGACTGAAGCTTTCTTT. This encodes CASSLVGGQGTEAFF.

The gene calls are TRBV11-2 and TRBJ1-2; 7 bases align to TRBD1. The germline CDR1 and CDR2 sequences are SGHAT and FQNNGV. The V and J ends lost 5 bases and 6 bases, in that order; junction bases with no gene match: 12. The CDR3 has 15 residues. The CDR3 is CASSPGKGAVDGYTF. The CDR3 DNA reads as TGTGCCAGCAGCCCGGGGAAGGGGGCAGTGGATGGCTACACCTTC.

The chain couples TRBV5-1 to TRBJ2-1; 16 nucleotides line up with TRBD2. The germline V gene has CDR1 SGHRS and CDR2 YFSETQ. There are 18 residues in the CDR3. V was pared by 3 bases and J by 4 bases, with 7 bases of the junction left unmatched. The CDR3 loop reads CASSSRGTSGGAYNEQFF. The CDR3 coding sequence is TGCGCCAGCAGCTCACGAGGGACTAGCGGGGGGGCGTACAATGAGCAGTTCTTC.

This chain links TRBV6-6 with TRBJ2-5; D is unclear. CDR3 length: 16 amino acids. V dropped 2 bases and J dropped 7 bases, with 20 bases sitting between them. The V gene's germline CDR1 is MNHNY and CDR2 SVGAGI (reference sequence). The DNA of the CDR3 is TGTGCCAGCAGTTACGGTTTCGGGCATTCGACCGGGACCCAGTACTTC. It codes for CASSYGFGHSTGTQYF.

This sequence joins TRBV6-5 and TRBJ2-2; 8 bases match TRBD1. This CDR3 is built from 15 residues. After removal of 6 bases from V and 7 bases from J, the junction contained 10 bases not matched to a gene. Germline V gene sequence: CDR1 MNHEY, CDR2 SVGAGI. CDR3 DNA: TGTGCCAGCAGGCGACAGGGGAGAGTAATCGGGGAGCTGTTTTTT. Its translation: CASRRQGRVIGELFF.

This clone was detected only a few times. The rearrangement links TRBV5-1 to TRBJ2-2; D gene unclear. V lost 2 bases, J lost 2 bases, and 7 bases lay in between. Germline values: CDR1 SGHRS, CDR2 YFSETQ. CDR3 length: 14 residues. CDR3 nucleotide sequence: TGCGCCAGCAGCTTAGCAGCCAACACCGGGGAGCTGTTTTTT. This encodes CASSLAANTGELFF. Using reference TRBV5-1 and TRBJ2-2 for the parts outside the CDR3, the full variable domain is KAGVTQTPRYLIKTRGQQVTLSCSPISGHRSVSWYQQTPGQGLQFLFEYFSETQRNKGNFPGRFSGRQFSNSRSEMNVSTLELGDSALYLCASSLAANTGELFFGEGSRLTVL.

Details on this clone: At one boundary the junction diverges from the germline segment, which might be a read error. The rearrangement joins TRBV7-7 to TRBJ2-1; 13 nucleotides agree with TRBD2. The CDR3 has 18 amino acids. The germline V gene has CDR1 SSHAT and CDR2 FNYEAQ (reference sequence). CDR3 bases: TGTGCTAGCAGCTTAGCGTACCCAACTAGCGGGGGGGACAATGAGCAGTTCTTC. Encoded protein: CASSLAYPTSGGDNEQFF. The full variable domain, its missing parts supplied by reference TRBV7-7 and TRBJ2-1, is GAGVSQSPRYKVTKRGQDVTLRCDPISSHATLYWYQQALGQGPEFLTYFNYEAQPDKSGLPSDRFSAERPEGSISTLTIQRTEQRDSAMYRCASSLAYPTSGGDNEQFFGPGTRLTVL.

This clone was observed a handful of times. V and J are TRBV19 and TRBJ1-5; D possibly corresponds to TRBD1 (5 bases). This CDR3 contains 15 residues. The V and J ends lost 8 bases and 1 base respectively, with 15 bases between them. The germline CDR1 and CDR2 sequences are LNHDA and SQIVND (reference sequence). The CDR3 DNA is TGTGCCAGTTCTCCGAGCGGGGGGAGCAATCAGCCCCAGCATTTT. This sequence encodes CASSPSGGSNQPQHF.

The chain combines TRBV6-1 with TRBJ2-3; 11 bases agree with TRBD2. The germline gives CDR1 MNHNS, CDR2 SASEGT. The junction had 19 bases not matched to a gene; V was cut back by 3 bases and J by 5 bases. The CDR3 sequence is 20 residues long. CDR3 protein: CASSDELPTSGGSHLDTQYF. The CDR3 coding sequence is TGTGCCAGCAGTGACGAGCTGCCTACTAGCGGGGGTTCACACCTAGATACGCAGTATTTT.

The genes are TRBV6-5 and TRBJ1-2; 7 nucleotides line up with TRBD1. CDR1 is MNHEY and CDR2 is SVGAGI in the germline V gene. V lost 5 bases to trimming and J lost 1 base; unmatched junction nucleotides: 7. The CDR3 extends over 15 amino acids. The CDR3 DNA reads TGTGCCAGCAGTCAAACAGGGGCCCTTAACTATGGCTACACCTTC. Translated, it gives CASSQTGALNYGYTF.

V gene TRBV19 combines with J gene TRBJ2-7, with 10 nucleotides matching TRBD2. Germline assignment: CDR1 LNHDA and CDR2 SQIVND (reference sequence). CDR3 length: 16 amino acids. Losses at the gene ends were 11 bases for V and 3 bases for J; bases not matched to a gene: 16. The CDR3 region is CAGGSSSLAGVYEQYF. The DNA for the CDR3 is TGTGCCGGCGGCAGTTCCTCTCTAGCGGGGGTCTACGAGCAGTACTTC.